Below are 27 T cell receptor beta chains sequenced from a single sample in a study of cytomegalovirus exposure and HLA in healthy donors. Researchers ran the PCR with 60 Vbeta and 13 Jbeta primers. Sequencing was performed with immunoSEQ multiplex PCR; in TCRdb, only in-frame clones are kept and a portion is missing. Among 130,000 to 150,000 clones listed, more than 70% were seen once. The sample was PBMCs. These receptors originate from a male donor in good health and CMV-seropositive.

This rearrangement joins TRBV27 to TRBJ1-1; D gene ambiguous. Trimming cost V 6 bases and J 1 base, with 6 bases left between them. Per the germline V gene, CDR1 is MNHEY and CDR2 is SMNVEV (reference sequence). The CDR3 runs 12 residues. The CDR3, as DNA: TGTGCCAGCAGCCGGGGGAACACTGAAGCTTTCTTT. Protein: CASSRGNTEAFF.

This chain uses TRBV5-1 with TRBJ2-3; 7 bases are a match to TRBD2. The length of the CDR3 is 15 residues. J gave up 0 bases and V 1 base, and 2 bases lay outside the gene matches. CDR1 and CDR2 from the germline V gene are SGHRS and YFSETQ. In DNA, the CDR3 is TGCGCCAGCAGCTTGTGGGGGGGGAGCACAGATACGCAGTATTTT. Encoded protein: CASSLWGGSTDTQYF.

The CDR3 DNA reads TGTGCCAGCAGCGAGACAGGGGTAATCTACGAGCAGTACTTC. Amino acid sequence: CASSETGVIYEQYF. The V gene is TRBV11-1, the J gene TRBJ2-7; 8 nucleotides align to TRBD1. There are 14 residues in the CDR3. With 5 bases clipped from V and 3 bases from J, the junction kept 6 bases outside the gene matches. Germline lookup yields CDR1 SGHAT and CDR2 FQDESV (reference sequence). The full variable domain, rest sourced from reference TRBV11-1 and TRBJ2-7, is EAEVAQSPRYKITEKSQAVAFWCDPISGHATLYWYRQILGQGPELLVQFQDESVVDDSQLPKDRFSAERLKGVDSTLKIQPAELGDSAMYLCASSETGVIYEQYFGPGTRLTVT.

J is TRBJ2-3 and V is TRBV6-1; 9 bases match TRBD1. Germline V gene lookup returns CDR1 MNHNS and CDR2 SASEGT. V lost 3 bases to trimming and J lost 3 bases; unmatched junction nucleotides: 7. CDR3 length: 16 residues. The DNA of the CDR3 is TGTGCCAGCAGTGATTTCGGACAGGGGTGGACAGATACGCAGTATTTT. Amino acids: CASSDFGQGWTDTQYF.

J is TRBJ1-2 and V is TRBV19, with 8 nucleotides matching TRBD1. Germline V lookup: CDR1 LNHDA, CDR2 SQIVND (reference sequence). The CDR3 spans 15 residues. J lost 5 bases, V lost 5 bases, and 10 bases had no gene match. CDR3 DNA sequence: TGTGCCAGTAGTCCAGGAGACAGGGGCGCATATGGCTACACCTTC. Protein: CASSPGDRGAYGYTF.

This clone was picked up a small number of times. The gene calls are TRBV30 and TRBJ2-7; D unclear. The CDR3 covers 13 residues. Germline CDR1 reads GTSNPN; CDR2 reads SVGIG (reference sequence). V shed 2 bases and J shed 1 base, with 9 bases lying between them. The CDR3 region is CAWSPLGSYEQYF. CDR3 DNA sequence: TGTGCCTGGAGTCCTCTCGGGTCCTACGAGCAGTACTTC.

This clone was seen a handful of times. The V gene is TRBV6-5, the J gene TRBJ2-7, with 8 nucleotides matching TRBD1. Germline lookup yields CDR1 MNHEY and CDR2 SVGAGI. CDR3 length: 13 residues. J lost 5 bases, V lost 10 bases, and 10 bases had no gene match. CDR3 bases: TGTGCCACCACACCGGACAGGGAAGACGAGCAGTACTTC. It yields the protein CATTPDREDEQYF.

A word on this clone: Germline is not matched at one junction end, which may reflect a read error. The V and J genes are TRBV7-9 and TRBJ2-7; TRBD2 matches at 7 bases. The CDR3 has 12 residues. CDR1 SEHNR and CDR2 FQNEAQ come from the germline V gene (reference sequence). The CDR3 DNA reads TGTTCCAGCGGGACTATCACCTACGAGCAGTACTTC. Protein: CSSGTITYEQYF.

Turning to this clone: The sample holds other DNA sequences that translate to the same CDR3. The DNA for the CDR3 is TGCGCCAGCAGCCCATCCGCCGGGACAGGGCTGAACACTGAAGCTTTCTTT. Translation gives CASSPSAGTGLNTEAFF. The rearrangement joins TRBV4-1 to TRBJ1-1, with 9 bases identical to TRBD1. V shed 4 bases and J 0 bases; nucleotides not matched to a gene: 9. The CDR3 consists of 17 residues. The germline V gene encodes CDR1 MGHRA and CDR2 YSYEKL.

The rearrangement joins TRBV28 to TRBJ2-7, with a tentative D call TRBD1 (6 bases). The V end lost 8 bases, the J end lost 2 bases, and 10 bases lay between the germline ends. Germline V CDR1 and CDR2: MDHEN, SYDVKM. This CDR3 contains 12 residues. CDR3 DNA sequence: TGTGCCAGCTGGACAGCCCCCTACGAGCAGTACTTC. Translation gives CASWTAPYEQYF.

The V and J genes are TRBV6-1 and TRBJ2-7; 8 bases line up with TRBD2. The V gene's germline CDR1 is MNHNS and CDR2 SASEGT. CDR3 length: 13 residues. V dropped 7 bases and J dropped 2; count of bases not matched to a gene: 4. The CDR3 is CASNRGGTYEQYF. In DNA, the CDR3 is TGTGCCAGCAACCGGGGGGGAACCTACGAGCAGTACTTC.

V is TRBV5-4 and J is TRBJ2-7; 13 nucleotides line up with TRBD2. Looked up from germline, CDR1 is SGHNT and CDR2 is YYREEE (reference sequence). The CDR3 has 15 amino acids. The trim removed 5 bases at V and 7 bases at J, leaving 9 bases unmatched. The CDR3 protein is CASSSGLAGVWEQYF. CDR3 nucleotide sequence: TGTGCCAGCAGTTCAGGACTAGCGGGAGTCTGGGAGCAGTACTTC.

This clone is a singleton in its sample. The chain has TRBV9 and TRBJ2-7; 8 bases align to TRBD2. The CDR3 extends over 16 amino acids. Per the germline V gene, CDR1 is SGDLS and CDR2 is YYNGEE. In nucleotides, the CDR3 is TGTGCTAGTTTACCTTACCCAGCGGGAGAGCCCTACGAGCAGTACTTC. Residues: CASLPYPAGEPYEQYF.

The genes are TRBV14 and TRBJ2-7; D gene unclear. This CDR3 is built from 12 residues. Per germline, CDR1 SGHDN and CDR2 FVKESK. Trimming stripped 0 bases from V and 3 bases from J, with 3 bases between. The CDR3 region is CASSQDLYEQYF. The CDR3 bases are TGTGCCAGCAGCCAAGATCTCTACGAGCAGTACTTC.

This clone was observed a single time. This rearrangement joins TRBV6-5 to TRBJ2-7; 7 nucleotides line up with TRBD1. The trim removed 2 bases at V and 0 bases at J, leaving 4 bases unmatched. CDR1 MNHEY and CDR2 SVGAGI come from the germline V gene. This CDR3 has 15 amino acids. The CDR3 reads CASSYATGSSYEQYF. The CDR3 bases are TGTGCCAGCAGTTACGCGACAGGGAGCTCCTACGAGCAGTACTTC.

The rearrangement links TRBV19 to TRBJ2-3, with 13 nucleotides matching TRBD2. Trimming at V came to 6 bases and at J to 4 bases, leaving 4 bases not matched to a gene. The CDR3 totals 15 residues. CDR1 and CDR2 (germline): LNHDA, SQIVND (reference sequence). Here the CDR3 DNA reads TGTGCCAGTAGCAGGACTAGCGGGAGTCCAGATACGCAGTATTTT. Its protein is CASSRTSGSPDTQYF. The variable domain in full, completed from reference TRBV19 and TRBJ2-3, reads DGGITQSPKYLFRKEGQNVTLSCEQNLNHDAMYWYRQDPGQGLRLIYYSQIVNDFQKGDIAEGYSVSREKKESFPLTVTSAQKNPTAFYLCASSRTSGSPDTQYFGPGTRLTVL.

CDR3 sequence (DNA): TGTGCCAGTACCCTACAGGGGGCCCCTACCCAGCAGTACTTC. Protein product: CASTLQGAPTQQYF. The genes are TRBV19 and TRBJ2-4; 9 bases are a match to TRBD1. The V segment lost 7 bases and the J segment 13 bases; nucleotides outside the gene matches: 14. The CDR3 sequence is 14 residues long. The germline gives CDR1 LNHDA, CDR2 SQIVND (reference sequence).

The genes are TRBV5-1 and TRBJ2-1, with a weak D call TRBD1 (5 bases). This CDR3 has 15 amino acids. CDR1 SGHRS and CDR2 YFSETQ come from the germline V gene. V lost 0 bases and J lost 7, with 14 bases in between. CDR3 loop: CASSLGQGARNEQFF. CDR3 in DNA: TGCGCCAGCAGCTTGGGTCAGGGCGCTAGGAATGAGCAGTTCTTC. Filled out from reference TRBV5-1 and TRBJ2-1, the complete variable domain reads KAGVTQTPRYLIKTRGQQVTLSCSPISGHRSVSWYQQTPGQGLQFLFEYFSETQRNKGNFPGRFSGRQFSNSRSEMNVSTLELGDSALYLCASSLGQGARNEQFFGPGTRLTVL.

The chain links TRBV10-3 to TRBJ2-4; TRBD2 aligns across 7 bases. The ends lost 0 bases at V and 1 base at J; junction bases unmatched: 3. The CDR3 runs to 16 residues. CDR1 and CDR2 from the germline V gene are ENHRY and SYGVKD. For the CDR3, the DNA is TGTGCCATCAGTGAGTCGGGGGGGGTGGCCAAAAACATTCAGTACTTC. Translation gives CAISESGGVAKNIQYF.

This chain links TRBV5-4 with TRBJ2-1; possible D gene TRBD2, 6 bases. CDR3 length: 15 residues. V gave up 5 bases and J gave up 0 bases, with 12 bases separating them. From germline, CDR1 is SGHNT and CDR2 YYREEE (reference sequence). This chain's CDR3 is CASSFSGGSYNEQFF. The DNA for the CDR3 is TGTGCCAGCAGTTTTAGCGGAGGCTCCTACAATGAGCAGTTCTTC.

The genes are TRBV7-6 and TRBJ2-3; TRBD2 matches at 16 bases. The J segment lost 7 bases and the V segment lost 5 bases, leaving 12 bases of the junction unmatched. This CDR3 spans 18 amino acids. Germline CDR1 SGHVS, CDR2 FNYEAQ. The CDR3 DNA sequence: TGTGCCAGCAGCCCGGGACTAGCGGGAGGGCTATCCAAAAATACGCAGTATTTT. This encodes CASSPGLAGGLSKNTQYF.

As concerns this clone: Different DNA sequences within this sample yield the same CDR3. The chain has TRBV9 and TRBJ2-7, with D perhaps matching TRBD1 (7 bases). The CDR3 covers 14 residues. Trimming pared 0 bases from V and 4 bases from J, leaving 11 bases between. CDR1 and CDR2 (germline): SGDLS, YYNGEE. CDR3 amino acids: CASSVGQGGYEQYF. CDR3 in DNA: TGTGCCAGCAGCGTAGGACAGGGAGGTTACGAGCAGTACTTC. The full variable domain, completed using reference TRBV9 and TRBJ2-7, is DSGVTQTPKHLITATGQRVTLRCSPRSGDLSVYWYQQSLDQGLQFLIQYYNGEERAKGNILERFSAQQFPDLHSELNLSSLELGDSALYFCASSVGQGGYEQYFGPGTRLTVT.

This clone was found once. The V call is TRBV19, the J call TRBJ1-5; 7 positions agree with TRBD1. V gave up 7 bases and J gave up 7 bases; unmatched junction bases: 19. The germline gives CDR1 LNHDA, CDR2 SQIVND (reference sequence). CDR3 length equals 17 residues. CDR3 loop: CASTELKGAAGGQPQHF. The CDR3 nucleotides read TGTGCCAGTACCGAATTAAAGGGGGCGGCTGGGGGACAGCCCCAGCATTTT.

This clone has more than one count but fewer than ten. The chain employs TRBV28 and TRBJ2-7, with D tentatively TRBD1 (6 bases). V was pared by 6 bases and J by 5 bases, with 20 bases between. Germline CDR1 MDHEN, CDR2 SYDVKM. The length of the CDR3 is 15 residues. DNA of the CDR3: TGTGCCAGCAGGGCCCCAGGACAGCCTTCCGACGAGCAGTACTTC. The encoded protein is CASRAPGQPSDEQYF.

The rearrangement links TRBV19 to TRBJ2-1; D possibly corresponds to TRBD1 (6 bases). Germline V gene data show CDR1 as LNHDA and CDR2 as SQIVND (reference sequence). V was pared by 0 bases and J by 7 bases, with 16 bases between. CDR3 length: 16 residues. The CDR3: CASSIDQRGRGNEQFF. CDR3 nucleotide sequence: TGTGCCAGTAGTATAGATCAGAGGGGCAGGGGAAATGAGCAGTTCTTC. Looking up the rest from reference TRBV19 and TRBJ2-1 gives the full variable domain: DGGITQSPKYLFRKEGQNVTLSCEQNLNHDAMYWYRQDPGQGLRLIYYSQIVNDFQKGDIAEGYSVSREKKESFPLTVTSAQKNPTAFYLCASSIDQRGRGNEQFFGPGTRLTVL.

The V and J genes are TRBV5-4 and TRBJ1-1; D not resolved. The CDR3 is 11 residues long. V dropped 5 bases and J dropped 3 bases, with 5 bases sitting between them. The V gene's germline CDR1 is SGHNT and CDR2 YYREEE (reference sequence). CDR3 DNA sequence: TGTGCCAGCAGACGGGACACTGAAGCTTTCTTT. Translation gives CASRRDTEAFF.

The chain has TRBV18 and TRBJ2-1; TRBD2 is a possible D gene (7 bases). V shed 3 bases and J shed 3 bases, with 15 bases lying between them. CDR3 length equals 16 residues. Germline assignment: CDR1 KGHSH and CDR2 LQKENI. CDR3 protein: CASSPPGRGFYNEQFF. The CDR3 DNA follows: TGTGCCAGCTCACCTCCGGGGAGGGGGTTCTACAATGAGCAGTTCTTC.